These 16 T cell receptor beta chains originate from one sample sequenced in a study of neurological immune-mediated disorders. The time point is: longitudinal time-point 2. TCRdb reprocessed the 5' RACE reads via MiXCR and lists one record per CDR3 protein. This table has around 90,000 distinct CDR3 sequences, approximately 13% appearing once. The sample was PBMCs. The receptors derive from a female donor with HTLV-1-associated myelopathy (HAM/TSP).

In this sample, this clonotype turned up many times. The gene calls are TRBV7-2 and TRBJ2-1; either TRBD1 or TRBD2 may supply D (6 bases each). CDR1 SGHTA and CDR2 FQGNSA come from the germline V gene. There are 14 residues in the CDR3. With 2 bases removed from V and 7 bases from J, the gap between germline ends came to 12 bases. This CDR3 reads CASSLSGAGNEQFF. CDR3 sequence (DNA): TGTGCCAGCAGCTTATCGGGGGCGGGTAATGAGCAGTTCTTC. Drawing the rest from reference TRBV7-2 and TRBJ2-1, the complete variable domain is GAGVSQSPSNKVTEKGKDVELRCDPISGHTALYWYRQSLGQGLEFLIYFQGNSAPDKSGLPSDRFSAERTGGSVSTLTIQRTQQEDSAVYLCASSLSGAGNEQFFGPGTRLTVL.

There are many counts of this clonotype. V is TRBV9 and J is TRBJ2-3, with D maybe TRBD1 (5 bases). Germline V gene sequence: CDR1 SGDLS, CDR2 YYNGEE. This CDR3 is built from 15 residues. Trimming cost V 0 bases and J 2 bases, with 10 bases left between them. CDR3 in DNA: TGTGCCAGCAGCGTAGCAGGGTCTGTCACAGATACGCAGTATTTT. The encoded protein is CASSVAGSVTDTQYF.

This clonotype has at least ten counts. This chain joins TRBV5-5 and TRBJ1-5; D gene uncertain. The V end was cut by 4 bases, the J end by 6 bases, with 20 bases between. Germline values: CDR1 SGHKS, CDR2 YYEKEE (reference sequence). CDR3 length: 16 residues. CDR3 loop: CASSPGDTPLVQPQHF. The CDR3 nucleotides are TGTGCCAGCAGCCCAGGTGACACTCCCCTGGTTCAGCCCCAGCATTTT.

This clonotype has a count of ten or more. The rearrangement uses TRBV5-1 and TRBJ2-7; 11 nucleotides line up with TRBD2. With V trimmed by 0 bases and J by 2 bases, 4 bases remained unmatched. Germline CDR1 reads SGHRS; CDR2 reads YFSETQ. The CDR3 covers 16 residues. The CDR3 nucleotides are TGCGCCAGCAGCTTGGGGTTTAGCGGGGGGGCCTACGAGCAGTACTTC. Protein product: CASSLGFSGGAYEQYF.

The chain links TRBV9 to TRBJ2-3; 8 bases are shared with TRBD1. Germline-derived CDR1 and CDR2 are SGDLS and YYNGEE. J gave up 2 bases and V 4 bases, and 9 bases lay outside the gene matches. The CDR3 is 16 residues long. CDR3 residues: CASSLRGTGSTDTQYF. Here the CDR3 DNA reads TGTGCCAGCAGCCTTCGAGGGACAGGTTCCACAGATACGCAGTATTTT. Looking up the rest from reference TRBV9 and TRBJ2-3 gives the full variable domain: DSGVTQTPKHLITATGQRVTLRCSPRSGDLSVYWYQQSLDQGLQFLIQYYNGEERAKGNILERFSAQQFPDLHSELNLSSLELGDSALYFCASSLRGTGSTDTQYFGPGTRLTVL.

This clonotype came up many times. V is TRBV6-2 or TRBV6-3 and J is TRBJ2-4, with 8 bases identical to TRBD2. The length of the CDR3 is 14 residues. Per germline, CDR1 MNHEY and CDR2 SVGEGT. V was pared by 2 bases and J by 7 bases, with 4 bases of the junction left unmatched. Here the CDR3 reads CASSYPGGANIQYF. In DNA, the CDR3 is TGTGCCAGCAGTTACCCCGGGGGGGCTAACATTCAGTACTTC.

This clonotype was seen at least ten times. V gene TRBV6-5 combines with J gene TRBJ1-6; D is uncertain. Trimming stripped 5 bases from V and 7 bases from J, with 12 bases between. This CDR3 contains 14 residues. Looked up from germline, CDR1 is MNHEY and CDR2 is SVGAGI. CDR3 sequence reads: CASSRLVFNSPLHF. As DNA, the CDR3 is TGTGCCAGCAGTCGCCTCGTGTTCAATTCACCCCTCCACTTT.

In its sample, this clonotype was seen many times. Written as DNA, the CDR3 is TGTGCCACGACGGACCGTCAAGAGACCCAGTACTTC. Residues: CATTDRQETQYF. The chain combines TRBV12-3 or TRBV12-4 with TRBJ2-5; D remains unclear. The CDR3 sequence is 12 residues long. The V and J ends lost 10 bases and 2 bases respectively, with 11 bases between them.

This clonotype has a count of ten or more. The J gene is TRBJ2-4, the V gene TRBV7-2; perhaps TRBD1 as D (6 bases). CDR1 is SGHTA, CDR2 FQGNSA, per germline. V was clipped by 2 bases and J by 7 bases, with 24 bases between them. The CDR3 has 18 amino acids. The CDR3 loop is CASSLLRLQGLTRNIQYF. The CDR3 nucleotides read TGTGCCAGCAGCTTACTAAGGTTGCAGGGGCTCACCAGGAACATTCAGTACTTC.

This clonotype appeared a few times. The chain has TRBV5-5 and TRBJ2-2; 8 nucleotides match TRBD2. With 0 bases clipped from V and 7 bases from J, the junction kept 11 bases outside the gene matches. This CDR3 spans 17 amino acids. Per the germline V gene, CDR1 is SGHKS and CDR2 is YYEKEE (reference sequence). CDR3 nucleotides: TGTGCCAGCAGCTTGGCGGGAGGGGATTTCAAAGGCGGGGAGCTGTTTTTT. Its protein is CASSLAGGDFKGGELFF.

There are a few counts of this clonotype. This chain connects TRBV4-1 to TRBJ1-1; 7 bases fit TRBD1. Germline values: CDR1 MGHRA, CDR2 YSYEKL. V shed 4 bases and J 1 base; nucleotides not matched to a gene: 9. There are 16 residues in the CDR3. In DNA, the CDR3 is TGCGCCAGCAGCCCGCCCCTGGGACAGCCGAACACTGAAGCTTTCTTT. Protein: CASSPPLGQPNTEAFF.

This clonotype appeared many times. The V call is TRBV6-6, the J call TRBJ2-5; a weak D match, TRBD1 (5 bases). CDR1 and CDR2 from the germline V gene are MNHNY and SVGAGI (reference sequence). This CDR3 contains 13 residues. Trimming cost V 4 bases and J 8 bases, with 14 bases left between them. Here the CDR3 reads CASSSLGGATQYF. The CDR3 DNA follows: TGTGCCAGCAGTTCCCTAGGTGGGGCAACCCAGTACTTC.

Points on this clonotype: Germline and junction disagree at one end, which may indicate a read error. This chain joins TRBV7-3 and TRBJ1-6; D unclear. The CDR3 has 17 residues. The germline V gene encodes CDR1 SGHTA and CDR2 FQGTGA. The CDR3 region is CASSLTHQPVGNSPLHF. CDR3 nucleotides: TGTGCCAGCAGTTTAACCCACCAACCGGTCGGGAATTCACCCCTCCACTTT.

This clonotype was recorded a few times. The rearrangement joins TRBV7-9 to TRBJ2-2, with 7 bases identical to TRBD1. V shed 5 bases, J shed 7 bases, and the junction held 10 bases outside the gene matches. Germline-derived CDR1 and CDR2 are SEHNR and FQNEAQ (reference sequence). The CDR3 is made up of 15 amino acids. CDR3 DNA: TGTGCCAGCAGCGTCGACAGGGCTTGGGGCGGGGAGCTGTTTTTT. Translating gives CASSVDRAWGGELFF.

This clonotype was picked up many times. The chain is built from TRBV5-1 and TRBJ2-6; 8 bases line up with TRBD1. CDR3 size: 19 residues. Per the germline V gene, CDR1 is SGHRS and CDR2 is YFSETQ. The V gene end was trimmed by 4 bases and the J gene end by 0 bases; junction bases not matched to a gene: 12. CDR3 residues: CASSPGQVPSSSGANVLTF. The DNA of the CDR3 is TGCGCCAGCAGCCCGGGACAGGTTCCCTCCTCCTCTGGGGCCAACGTCCTGACTTTC.

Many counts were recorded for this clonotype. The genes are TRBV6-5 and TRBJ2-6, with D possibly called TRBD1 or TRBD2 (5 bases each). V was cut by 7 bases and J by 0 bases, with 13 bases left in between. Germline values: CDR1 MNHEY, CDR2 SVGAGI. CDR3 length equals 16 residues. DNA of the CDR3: TGTGCCAGCAAACCGGGACGGCTCTCTGGGGCCAACGTCCTGACTTTC. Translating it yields CASKPGRLSGANVLTF.